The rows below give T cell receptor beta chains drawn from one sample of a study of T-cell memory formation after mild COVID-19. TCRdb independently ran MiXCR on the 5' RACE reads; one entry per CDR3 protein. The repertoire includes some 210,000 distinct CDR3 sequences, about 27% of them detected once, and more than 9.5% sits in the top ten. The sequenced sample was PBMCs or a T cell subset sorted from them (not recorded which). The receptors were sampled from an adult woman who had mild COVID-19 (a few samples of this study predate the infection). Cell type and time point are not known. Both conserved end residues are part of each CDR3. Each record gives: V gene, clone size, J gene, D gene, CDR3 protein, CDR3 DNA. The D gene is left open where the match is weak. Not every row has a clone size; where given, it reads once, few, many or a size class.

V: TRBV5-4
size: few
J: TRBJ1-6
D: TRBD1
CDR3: CASSLGQGARTYNSPLHF
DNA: TGTGCCAGCAGCTTGGGACAGGGGGCAAGGACCTATAATTCACCCCTCCACTTT

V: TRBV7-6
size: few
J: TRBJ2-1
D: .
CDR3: CASSLGGGGPYNEQFF
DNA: TGTGCCAGCAGCTTAGGGGGGGGGGGCCCCTACAATGAGCAGTTCTTC

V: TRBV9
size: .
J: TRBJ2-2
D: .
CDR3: CASSVRPTGELFF
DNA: TGTGCCAGCAGCGTGCGACCCACGGGGGAGCTGTTTTTT

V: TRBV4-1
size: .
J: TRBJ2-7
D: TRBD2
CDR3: CASSQLPGLAQYEQYF
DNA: TGCGCCAGCAGCCAGTTGCCGGGACTAGCGCAATACGAGCAGTACTTC

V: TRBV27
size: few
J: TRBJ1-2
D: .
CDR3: CASSPTPGREGYTF
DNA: TGTGCCAGCAGTCCCACACCAGGGAGAGAAGGCTACACCTTC

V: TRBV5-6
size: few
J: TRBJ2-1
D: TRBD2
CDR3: CASSFRASGASNEQFF
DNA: TGTGCCAGCAGCTTCCGGGCTAGCGGGGCTTCAAATGAGCAGTTCTTC

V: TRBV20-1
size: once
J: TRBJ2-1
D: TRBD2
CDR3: CSTGLAGGRTGNEQFF
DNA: TGCAGTACGGGACTAGCGGGAGGGCGTACGGGCAATGAGCAGTTCTTC

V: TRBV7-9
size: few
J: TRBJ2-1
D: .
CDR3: CASSPGGAGYNEQFF
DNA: TGTGCCAGCAGCCCCGGAGGTGCGGGTTACAATGAGCAGTTCTTC

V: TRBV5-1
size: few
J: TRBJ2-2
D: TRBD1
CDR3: CASSHDRGRSTGELFF
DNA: TGCGCCAGCAGCCACGACAGGGGGCGTAGCACCGGGGAGCTGTTTTTT

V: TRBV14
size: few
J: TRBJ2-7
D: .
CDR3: CASSQVYEQYF
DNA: TGTGCCAGCAGCCAAGTCTACGAGCAGTACTTC

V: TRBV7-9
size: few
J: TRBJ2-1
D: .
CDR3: CASSSYSFEQFF
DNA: TGTGCCAGCAGCTCCTACTCCTTTGAGCAGTTCTTC

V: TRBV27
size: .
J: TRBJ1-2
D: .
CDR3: CASSTRGNYGYTF
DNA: TGTGCCAGCAGTACCAGGGGTAACTATGGCTACACCTTC

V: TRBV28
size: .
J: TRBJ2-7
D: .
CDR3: CASHREGVEQYF
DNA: TGTGCCAGCCACAGGGAAGGGGTAGAGCAGTACTTC

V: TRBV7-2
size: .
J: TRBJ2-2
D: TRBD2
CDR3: CASSQPWGLANTGELFF
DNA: TGTGCCAGCAGCCAACCGTGGGGACTAGCGAACACCGGGGAGCTGTTTTTT

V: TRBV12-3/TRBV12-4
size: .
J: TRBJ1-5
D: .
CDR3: CASRGGIGQPQHF
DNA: TGTGCCAGCAGGGGGGGAATCGGGCAGCCCCAGCATTTT

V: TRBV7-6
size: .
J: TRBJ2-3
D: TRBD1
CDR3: CASSLVGGFTDTQYF
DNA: TGTGCCAGCAGCTTGGTAGGGGGCTTCACAGATACGCAGTATTTT

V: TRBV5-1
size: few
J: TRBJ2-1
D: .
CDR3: CASSSNRAPSYNEQFF
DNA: TGCGCCAGCAGCTCAAACAGGGCCCCGTCCTACAATGAGCAGTTCTTC

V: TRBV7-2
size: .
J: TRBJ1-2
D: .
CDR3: CASSLAGQASYGYTF
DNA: TGTGCCAGCAGCTTGGCCGGACAAGCGAGCTATGGCTACACCTTC

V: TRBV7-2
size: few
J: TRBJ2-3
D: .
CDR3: CASSLDSGLTDTQYF
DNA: TGTGCCAGCAGCTTAGATAGCGGACTCACAGATACGCAGTATTTT

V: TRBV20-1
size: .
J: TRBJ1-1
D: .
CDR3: CSARQGSGTEAFF
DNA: TGCAGTGCTAGACAGGGATCGGGCACTGAAGCTTTCTTT

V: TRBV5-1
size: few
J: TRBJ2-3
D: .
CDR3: CASSLNGGTQYF
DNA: TGCGCCAGCAGCTTGAATGGCGGTACGCAGTATTTT

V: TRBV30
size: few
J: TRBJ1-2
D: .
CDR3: CAWSRTGYGYTF
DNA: TGTGCCTGGAGTAGGACGGGCTATGGCTACACCTTC

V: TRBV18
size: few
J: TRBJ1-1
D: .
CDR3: CASSPQAGTEAFF
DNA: TGTGCCAGCTCACCTCAGGCAGGGACTGAAGCTTTCTTT

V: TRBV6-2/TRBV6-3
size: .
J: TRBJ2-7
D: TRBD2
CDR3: CASTEQAGDSYEQYF
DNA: TGTGCCAGCACCGAGCAAGCGGGAGACTCCTACGAGCAGTACTTC

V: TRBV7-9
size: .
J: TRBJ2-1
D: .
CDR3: CATRIYNEQFF
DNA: TGTGCCACCAGGATCTACAATGAGCAGTTCTTC

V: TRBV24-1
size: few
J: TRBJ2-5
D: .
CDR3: CATSDLAGYQETQYF
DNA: TGTGCCACCAGTGATTTGGCCGGCTACCAAGAGACCCAGTACTTC

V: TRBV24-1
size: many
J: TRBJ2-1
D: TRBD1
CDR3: CATSGAGGDSYNEQFF
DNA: TGTGCCACCAGTGGGGCAGGGGGCGACTCCTACAATGAGCAGTTCTTC

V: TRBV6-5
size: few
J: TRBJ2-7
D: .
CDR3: CASSYNPPPGDEQYF
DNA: TGTGCCAGCAGTTACAACCCCCCGCCGGGAGACGAGCAGTACTTC

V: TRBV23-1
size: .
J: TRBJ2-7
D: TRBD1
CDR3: CASSHSTCAGQGPHEQYF
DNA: TGCGCCAGCAGTCACTCTACCTGTGCGGGACAGGGTCCCCACGAGCAGTACTTC

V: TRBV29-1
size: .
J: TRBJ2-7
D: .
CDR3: CSADSPYEQYF
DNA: TGCAGCGCGGACAGCCCCTACGAGCAGTACTTC

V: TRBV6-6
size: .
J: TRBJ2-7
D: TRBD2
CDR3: CASSNPSGRTYEQYF
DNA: TGTGCCAGCAGTAACCCTAGCGGGAGGACCTACGAGCAGTACTTC

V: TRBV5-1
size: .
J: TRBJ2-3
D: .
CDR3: CASSLDPFTDTQYF
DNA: TGCGCCAGCAGCTTGGATCCTTTCACAGATACGCAGTATTTT

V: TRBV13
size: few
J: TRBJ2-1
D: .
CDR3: CASSFQYNEQFF
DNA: TGTGCCAGCAGCTTCCAGTATAATGAGCAGTTCTTC

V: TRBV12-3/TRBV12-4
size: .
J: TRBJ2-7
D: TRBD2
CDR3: CASSSPLTSGPPYEQYF
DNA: TGTGCCAGCAGTTCCCCTCTGACTAGCGGGCCTCCCTACGAGCAGTACTTC

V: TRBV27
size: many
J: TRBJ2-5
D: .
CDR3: CASMGHFQETQYF
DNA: TGTGCCAGCATGGGACACTTCCAAGAGACCCAGTACTTC

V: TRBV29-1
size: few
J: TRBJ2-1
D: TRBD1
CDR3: CSVGTGSEQFF
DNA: TGCAGCGTTGGGACAGGGAGTGAGCAGTTCTTC

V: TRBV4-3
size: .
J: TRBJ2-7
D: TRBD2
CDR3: CASSQEILAGDRYEQYF
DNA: TGCGCCAGCAGCCAAGAAATATTGGCGGGAGACCGCTACGAGCAGTACTTC

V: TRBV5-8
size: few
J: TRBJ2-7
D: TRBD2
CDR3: CASSFLAGDYEQYF
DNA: TGTGCCAGCAGCTTTCTAGCGGGAGACTACGAGCAGTACTTC

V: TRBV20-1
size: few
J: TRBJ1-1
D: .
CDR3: CSASAQVLNTEAFF
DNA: TGCAGTGCTAGTGCCCAGGTGTTGAACACTGAAGCTTTCTTT

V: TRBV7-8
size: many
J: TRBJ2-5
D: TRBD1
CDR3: CASSSKQGAFLETQYF
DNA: TGTGCCAGCAGCTCTAAACAGGGGGCTTTTTTAGAGACCCAGTACTTC

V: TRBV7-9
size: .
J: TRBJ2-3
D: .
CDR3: CASGLSLSTDTQYF
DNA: TGTGCCAGCGGACTTAGCCTTAGCACAGATACGCAGTATTTT

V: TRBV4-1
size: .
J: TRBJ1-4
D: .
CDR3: CASSQPTRDTNEKLFF
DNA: TGCGCCAGCAGCCAGCCCACGAGGGATACTAATGAAAAACTGTTTTTT

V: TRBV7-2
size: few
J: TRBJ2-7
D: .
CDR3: CASSLEAEQEQYF
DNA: TGTGCCAGCAGCTTAGAGGCGGAGCAAGAGCAGTACTTC

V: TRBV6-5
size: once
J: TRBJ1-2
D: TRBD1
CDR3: CASSYRGGLNYGYTF
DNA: TGTGCCAGCAGTTACCGAGGGGGCCTAAACTATGGCTACACCTTC

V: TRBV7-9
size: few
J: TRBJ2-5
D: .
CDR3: CASSPIPGPQYF
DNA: TGTGCCAGCAGCCCAATCCCGGGACCCCAGTACTTC

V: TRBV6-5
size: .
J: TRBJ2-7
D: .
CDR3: CASSYGMDRAHYEQYF
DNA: TGTGCCAGCAGTTACGGTATGGACAGAGCACACTACGAGCAGTACTTC

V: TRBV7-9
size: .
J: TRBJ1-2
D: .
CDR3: CASSLVSYTF
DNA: TGTGCCAGCAGCTTGGTGAGCTACACCTTC

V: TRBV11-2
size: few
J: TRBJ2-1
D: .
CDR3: CASSLGYQGGGNEQFF
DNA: TGTGCCAGCAGCTTAGGGTACCAGGGAGGGGGTAATGAGCAGTTCTTC

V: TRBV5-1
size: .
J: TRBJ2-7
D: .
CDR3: CASREYINYEQYF
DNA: TGCGCCAGCAGAGAATACATCAACTACGAGCAGTACTTC

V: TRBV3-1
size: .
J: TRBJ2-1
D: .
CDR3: CASNQNGGPSGEQFF
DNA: TGTGCCAGCAACCAAAACGGGGGTCCCTCGGGTGAGCAGTTCTTC

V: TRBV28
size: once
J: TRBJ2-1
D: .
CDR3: CASSLVNHYNEQFF
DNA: TGTGCCAGCAGTTTGGTAAACCATTACAATGAGCAGTTCTTC

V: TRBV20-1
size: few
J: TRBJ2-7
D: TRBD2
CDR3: CSARPIAGGPYEQYF
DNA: TGCAGTGCTAGGCCGATAGCGGGGGGGCCTTACGAGCAGTACTTC

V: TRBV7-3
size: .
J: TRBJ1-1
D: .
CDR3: CASSPQAGVTEAFF
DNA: TGTGCCAGCAGCCCCCAGGCAGGAGTCACTGAAGCTTTCTTT

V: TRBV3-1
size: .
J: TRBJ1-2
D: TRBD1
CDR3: CASSPTGGNYGYTF
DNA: TGTGCCAGCAGCCCGACAGGGGGGAACTATGGCTACACCTTC